This TCR beta chain was recovered during a study of CD8 T cells in ankylosing spondylitis. Notes on the study in general: Within ankylosing spondylitis blood, a TCR beta motif made up of eight highly homologous variants appeared to be characteristic. Earlier authors reported some of these motif variants in reactive arthritis synovial fluid and blood.

TCRdb re-analysed the 5' RACE reads in MiXCR, keeping a single row per CDR3 protein. The sample includes a few hundred thousand distinct CDR3 sequences, over 15% of them seen just once. Worth noting for this clonotype: Its antigen is unknown.

Looked up from germline, CDR1 is SGHKS and CDR2 is YYEKEE (reference sequence). Deletions cut 4 bases from V and 0 bases from J, with 11 bases between. This CDR3 region has 16 residues. The chain employs TRBV5-5 and TRBJ2-6; D is perhaps TRBD2 (6 bases). The sequence was obtained from a male donor with ankylosing spondylitis or in good health (not recorded which). Sample: blood, either unsorted or a sorted T cell fraction (not recorded which). CDR3 DNA: TGTGCCAGCAGCATCGGGACTGCCTCTGGGGCCAACGTCCTGACTTTC. Its protein is CASSIGTASGANVLTF. The entire variable domain, with the rest obtained from reference TRBV5-5 and TRBJ2-6, is as follows: DAGVTQSPTHLIKTRGQQVTLRCSPISGHKSVSWYQQVLGQGPQFIFQYYEKEERGRGNFPDRFSARQFPNYSSELNVNALLLGDSALYLCASSIGTASGANVLTFGAGSRLTVL.